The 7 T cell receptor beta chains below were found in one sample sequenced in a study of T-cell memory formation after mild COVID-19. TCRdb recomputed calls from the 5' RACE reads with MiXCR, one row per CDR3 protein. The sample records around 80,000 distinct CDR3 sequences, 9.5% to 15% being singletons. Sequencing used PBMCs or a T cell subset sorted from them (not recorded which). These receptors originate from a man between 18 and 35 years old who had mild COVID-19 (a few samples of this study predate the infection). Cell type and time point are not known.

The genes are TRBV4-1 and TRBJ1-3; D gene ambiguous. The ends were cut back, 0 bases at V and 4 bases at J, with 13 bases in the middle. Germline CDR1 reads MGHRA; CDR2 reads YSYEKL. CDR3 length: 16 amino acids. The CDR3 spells CASSQERGNPGNTIYF. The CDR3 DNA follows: TGCGCCAGCAGCCAAGAACGCGGGAATCCAGGAAACACCATATATTTT.

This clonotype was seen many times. The CDR3 DNA sequence: TGTGCCAGCAGCCCGTCCCAAGAGACCCAGTACTTC. This codes for CASSPSQETQYF. This chain connects TRBV7-9 to TRBJ2-5; D is unresolved. Deletions cut 5 bases from V and 1 base from J, with 5 bases between. The germline V gene encodes CDR1 SEHNR and CDR2 FQNEAQ (reference sequence). CDR3 size: 12 residues.

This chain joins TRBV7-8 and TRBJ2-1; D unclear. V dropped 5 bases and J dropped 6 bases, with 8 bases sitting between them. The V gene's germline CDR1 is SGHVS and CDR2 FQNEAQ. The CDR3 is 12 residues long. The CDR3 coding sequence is TGTGCCAGCAGCCCTTGGACCAATGAGCAGTTCTTC. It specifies CASSPWTNEQFF.

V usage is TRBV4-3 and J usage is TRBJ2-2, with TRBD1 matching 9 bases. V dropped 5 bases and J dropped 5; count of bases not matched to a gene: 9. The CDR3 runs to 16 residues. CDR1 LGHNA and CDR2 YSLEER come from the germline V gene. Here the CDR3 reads CASSGWDRDRTGELFF. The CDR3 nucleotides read TGCGCCAGCAGCGGGTGGGACAGGGATCGGACCGGGGAGCTGTTTTTT.

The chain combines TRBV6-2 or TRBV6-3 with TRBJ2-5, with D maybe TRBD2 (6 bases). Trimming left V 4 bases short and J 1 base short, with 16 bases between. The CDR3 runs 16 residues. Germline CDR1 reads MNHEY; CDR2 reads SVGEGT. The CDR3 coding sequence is TGTGCCAGCAGTTGGGATGTTGTTAGCGGCCAAGAGACCCAGTACTTC. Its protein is CASSWDVVSGQETQYF.

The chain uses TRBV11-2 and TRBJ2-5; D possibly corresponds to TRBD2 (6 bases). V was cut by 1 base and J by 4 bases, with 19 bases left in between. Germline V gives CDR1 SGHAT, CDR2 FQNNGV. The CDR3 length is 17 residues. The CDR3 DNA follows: TGTGCCAGCAGCTTAGTGGGCGGGACGGGGATCCGAGAGACCCAGTACTTC. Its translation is CASSLVGGTGIRETQYF.

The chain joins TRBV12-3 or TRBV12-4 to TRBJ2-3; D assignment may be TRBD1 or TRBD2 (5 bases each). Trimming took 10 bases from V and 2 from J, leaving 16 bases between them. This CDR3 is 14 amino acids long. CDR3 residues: CAISRGTATDTQYF. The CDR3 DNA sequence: TGTGCCATTTCGAGGGGCACCGCCACAGATACGCAGTATTTT.